Listed below are T cell receptor beta chains from one sample, sequenced in a study of blood T cell repertoires in COVID-19. TCRdb's table, derived via immunoSEQ multiplex PCR, lists solely in-frame clones and lacks some. The top ten clones hold about 12% of a sample with some 450,000 clones, roughly 88% of them seen once. Sequencing used peripheral blood. These receptors all stem from a woman aged 50 to 60 with COVID-19, enrolled during active disease. CDR3s include the opening cysteine and the closing phenylalanine or tryptophan. D genes are given only for firm matches. Size is stated for part of the rows, as once, few or many counts, or as a class when the clone is expanded.

v_gene	abundance	len	d_gene	j_gene	CDR3nt	CDR3aa
TRBV6-5	NA	13	NA	TRBJ1-2	TGTGCCAGCCGTAATAGCGAAATTTATGGCTACACCTTC	CASRNSEIYGYTF
TRBV28	NA	16	NA	TRBJ2-7	TGTGCCAGCAGTCTACGGGCCTGGGGCTTGACCTACGAGCAGTACTTC	CASSLRAWGLTYEQYF
TRBV19	NA	13	NA	TRBJ2-7	TGTGCCAGTAGTCCGGACCTTCGGGGGGAGCAGTACTTC	CASSPDLRGEQYF
TRBV28	few	14	NA	TRBJ1-1	TGTGCCAGCAGTCCTACCCGGGACTACACTGAAGCTTTCTTT	CASSPTRDYTEAFF
TRBV3-1/TRBV3-2	NA	16	NA	TRBJ2-2	TGTGCCAGCAGCCAAGATGTAGCAAGCGCCACCGGGGAGCTGTTTTTT	CASSQDVASATGELFF
TRBV5-1	once	15	TRBD2	TRBJ2-5	TGCGCCAGCAGCCCCTTAGCGGGGAACCAAGAGACCCAGTACTTC	CASSPLAGNQETQYF
TRBV12-5	NA	18	TRBD2	TRBJ2-7	TGTGCTAGTGGTTCTGCCGGGACTAGCGGGGGGCCGTCCTACGAGCAGTACTTC	CASGSAGTSGGPSYEQYF
TRBV19	NA	14	NA	TRBJ1-1	TGTGCCAGTAGTCCCGTTGCGCTGAACACTGAAGCTTTCTTT	CASSPVALNTEAFF
TRBV18	NA	14	NA	TRBJ2-5	TGTGCCAGCTCACCCGAGACAGGCCAAGAGACCCAGTACTTC	CASSPETGQETQYF
TRBV5-1	NA	15	NA	TRBJ2-1	TGCGCCAGCAGCTTGGCGGAGCCCTCCTACAATGAGCAGTTCTTC	CASSLAEPSYNEQFF
TRBV18	NA	16	NA	TRBJ2-7	TGTGCCAGCTCATCGTTACAGGGAAATGAATGGGGCGAGCAGTACTTC	CASSSLQGNEWGEQYF
TRBV11-3	once	16	NA	TRBJ2-1	TGTGCCAGCAGCCCTGTAGGGGGGGCCCCTTACAATGAGCAGTTCTTC	CASSPVGGAPYNEQFF
TRBV7-8	NA	14	NA	TRBJ2-7	TGTGCCAGCGGACGCGCCGGGGTGTCCTACGAGCAGTACTTC	CASGRAGVSYEQYF
TRBV4-1	NA	20	TRBD2	TRBJ2-7	TGCGCCAGCAGCCAAGTACGAGTTATAGCGGGGGCCCCTCTCTTCTACGAGCAGTACTTC	CASSQVRVIAGAPLFYEQYF
TRBV19	NA	17	TRBD1	TRBJ1-3	TGTGCCAGTAGTAAAAAGGTACAGGGGGCGTCGAGAAACACCATATATTTT	CASSKKVQGASRNTIYF
TRBV5-6	NA	13	TRBD2	TRBJ2-3	TGTGCCAGCGGGAGGGGAGGCACAGATACGCAGTATTTT	CASGRGGTDTQYF
TRBV24-1	NA	18	NA	TRBJ2-3	TGTGCCACCAGTGACTCTCCGGGAAGCGCTTCGGCAACAGATACGCAGTATTTT	CATSDSPGSASATDTQYF